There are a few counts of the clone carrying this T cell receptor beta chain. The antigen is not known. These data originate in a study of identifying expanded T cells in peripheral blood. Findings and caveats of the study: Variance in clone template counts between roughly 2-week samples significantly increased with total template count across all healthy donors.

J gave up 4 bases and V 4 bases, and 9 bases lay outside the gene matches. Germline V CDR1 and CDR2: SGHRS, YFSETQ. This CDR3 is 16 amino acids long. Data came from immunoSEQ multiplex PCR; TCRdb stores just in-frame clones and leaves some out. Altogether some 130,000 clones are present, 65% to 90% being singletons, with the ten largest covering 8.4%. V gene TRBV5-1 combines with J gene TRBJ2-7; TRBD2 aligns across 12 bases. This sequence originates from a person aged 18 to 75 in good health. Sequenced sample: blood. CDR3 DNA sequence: TGCGCCAGCAGCCCGGAGACTAGCGGGAGACCATACGAGCAGTACTTC. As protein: CASSPETSGRPYEQYF.